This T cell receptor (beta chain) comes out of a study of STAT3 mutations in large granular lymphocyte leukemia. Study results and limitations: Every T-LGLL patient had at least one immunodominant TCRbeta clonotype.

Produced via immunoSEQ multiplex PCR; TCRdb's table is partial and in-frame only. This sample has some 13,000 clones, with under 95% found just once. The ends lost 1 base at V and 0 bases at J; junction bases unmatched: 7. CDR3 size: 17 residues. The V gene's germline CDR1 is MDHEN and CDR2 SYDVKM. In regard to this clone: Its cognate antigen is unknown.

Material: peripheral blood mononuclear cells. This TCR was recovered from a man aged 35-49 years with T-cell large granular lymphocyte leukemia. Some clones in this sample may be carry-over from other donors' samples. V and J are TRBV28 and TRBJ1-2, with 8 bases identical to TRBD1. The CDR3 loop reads CASSLYLGQGANYGYTF. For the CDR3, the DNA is TGTGCCAGCAGTTTATATTTAGGACAGGGAGCTAACTATGGCTACACCTTC.